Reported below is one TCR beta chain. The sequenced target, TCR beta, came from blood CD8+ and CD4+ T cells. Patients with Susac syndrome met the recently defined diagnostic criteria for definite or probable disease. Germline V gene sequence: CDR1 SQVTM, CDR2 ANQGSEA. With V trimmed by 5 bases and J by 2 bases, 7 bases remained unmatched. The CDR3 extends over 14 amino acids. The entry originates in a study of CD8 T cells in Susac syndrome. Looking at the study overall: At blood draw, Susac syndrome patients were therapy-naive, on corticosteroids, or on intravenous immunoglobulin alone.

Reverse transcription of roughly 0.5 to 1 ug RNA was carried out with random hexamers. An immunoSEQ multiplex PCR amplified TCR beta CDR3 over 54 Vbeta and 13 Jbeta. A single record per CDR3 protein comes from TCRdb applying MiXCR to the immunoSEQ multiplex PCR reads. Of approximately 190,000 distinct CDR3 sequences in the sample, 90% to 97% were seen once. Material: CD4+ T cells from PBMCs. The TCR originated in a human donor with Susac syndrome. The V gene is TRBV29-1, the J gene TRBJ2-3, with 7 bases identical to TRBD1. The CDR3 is CSVISGGDTDTQYF. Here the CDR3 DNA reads TGCAGCGTTATATCAGGGGGTGACACAGATACGCAGTATTTT.